This is a list of T cell receptor beta chains from one sample in a study of cytomegalovirus exposure and HLA in healthy donors. The assay was immunoSEQ multiplex PCR, and TCRdb's table has in-frame clones only and misses some. Here the sample spans under 250,000 clones, more than 75% being singletons. The source material was PBMCs. Receptor source: a man between 40 and 49 years old in good health and CMV-seropositive. Each CDR3 is given with its conserved first and last residue. The D gene is left open where the match is weak. Clone size, where shown, is once, few, many, or a class for clones that have expanded.

j_gene: TRBJ2-5; d_gene: TRBD1; v_gene: TRBV7-3; abundance: NA; CDR3nt: TGTGCCAGCAGAGTAGGGGGACAGGGGACGACCCAGTACTTC; CDR3aa: CASRVGGQGTTQYF
j_gene: TRBJ2-1; d_gene: NA; v_gene: TRBV15; abundance: once; CDR3nt: TGTGCCACCAGCAGACAGGGCAATGAGCAGTTCTTC; CDR3aa: CATSRQGNEQFF
j_gene: TRBJ1-6; d_gene: NA; v_gene: TRBV5-1; abundance: NA; CDR3nt: TGCGCCAGCAGCTTCAGTTATAATTCACCCCTCCACTTT; CDR3aa: CASSFSYNSPLHF
j_gene: TRBJ1-2; d_gene: TRBD1; v_gene: TRBV5-6; abundance: NA; CDR3nt: TGTGCCAGCAGCCAGATACAGGGGCGCGACGGCTATGGCTACACCTTC; CDR3aa: CASSQIQGRDGYGYTF
j_gene: TRBJ2-1; d_gene: TRBD2; v_gene: TRBV5-1; abundance: NA; CDR3nt: TGCGCCAGTAGCGGGAGCGGATCAAACAATGAGCAGTTCTTC; CDR3aa: CASSGSGSNNEQFF
j_gene: TRBJ2-3; d_gene: TRBD2; v_gene: TRBV9; abundance: NA; CDR3nt: TGTGCCAGCAGCGTAGAGGACGGGAGGGCCCTAGATACGCAGTATTTT; CDR3aa: CASSVEDGRALDTQYF
j_gene: TRBJ1-1; d_gene: TRBD1; v_gene: TRBV7-9; abundance: few; CDR3nt: TGTGCCAGCAGCTTAGGACAGGGGGCGTCTGTTGAAGCTTTCTTT; CDR3aa: CASSLGQGASVEAFF
j_gene: TRBJ2-3; d_gene: NA; v_gene: TRBV7-9; abundance: NA; CDR3nt: TGTGCCAGCAGCTTAGTATTAGCAATTCCCACAGATACGCAGTATTTT; CDR3aa: CASSLVLAIPTDTQYF
j_gene: TRBJ2-1; d_gene: TRBD2; v_gene: TRBV7-3; abundance: NA; CDR3nt: TGTGCCAGCAGCTCGGGGGGGACTAGCGGCTACAATGAGCAGTTCTTC; CDR3aa: CASSSGGTSGYNEQFF
j_gene: TRBJ2-7; d_gene: NA; v_gene: TRBV7-6; abundance: NA; CDR3nt: TGTGCCAGCAGCCCCGGAAGCCCAGGGCCCTACGAGCAGTACTTC; CDR3aa: CASSPGSPGPYEQYF
j_gene: TRBJ1-5; d_gene: NA; v_gene: TRBV19; abundance: once; CDR3nt: TGTGCCAGTAATAAGGACAGCAACAATCAGCCCCAGCATTTT; CDR3aa: CASNKDSNNQPQHF
j_gene: TRBJ2-7; d_gene: NA; v_gene: TRBV18; abundance: NA; CDR3nt: TGTGCCAGCTCACCCAAAGGGGCCGGGAGCTACGAGCAGTACTTC; CDR3aa: CASSPKGAGSYEQYF
j_gene: TRBJ2-1; d_gene: TRBD2; v_gene: TRBV4-1; abundance: NA; CDR3nt: TGCGCCAGCAGCCAAGACGGGACTAGCGGCTACAATGAGCAGTTCTTC; CDR3aa: CASSQDGTSGYNEQFF
j_gene: TRBJ2-1; d_gene: TRBD2; v_gene: TRBV19; abundance: NA; CDR3nt: TGTGCCAGTAGTATAGGGACTAGCGGGGACAATGAGCAGTTCTTC; CDR3aa: CASSIGTSGDNEQFF
j_gene: TRBJ2-2; d_gene: TRBD2; v_gene: TRBV7-6; abundance: once; CDR3nt: TGTGCCAGCAGCTTCGGACTAGCGGGACGGAACACCGGGGAGCTGTTTTTT; CDR3aa: CASSFGLAGRNTGELFF
j_gene: TRBJ1-5; d_gene: NA; v_gene: TRBV7-2; abundance: NA; CDR3nt: TGTGCCAGCAGCGAAAGAGGTAGCAATCAGCCCCAGCATTTT; CDR3aa: CASSERGSNQPQHF
j_gene: TRBJ2-2; d_gene: NA; v_gene: TRBV7-2; abundance: NA; CDR3nt: TGTGCCAGCAGCTTATCCCGGACTCCAGGGGAGCTGTTTTTT; CDR3aa: CASSLSRTPGELFF
j_gene: TRBJ2-2; d_gene: NA; v_gene: TRBV6-5; abundance: NA; CDR3nt: TGTGCCAGCACCAGGGGGGCCGCCACCGGGGAGCTGTTTTTT; CDR3aa: CASTRGAATGELFF
j_gene: TRBJ2-1; d_gene: TRBD2; v_gene: TRBV27; abundance: once; CDR3nt: TGTGCCAGCAGTTTCGGGTCTAGCGGGAGCTATGAGCAGTTCTTC; CDR3aa: CASSFGSSGSYEQFF
j_gene: TRBJ2-7; d_gene: TRBD1; v_gene: TRBV5-6; abundance: NA; CDR3nt: TGTGCCAGCAGCTATCCGGGACAGCGCCCTAAGGGGCAGTACTTC; CDR3aa: CASSYPGQRPKGQYF
j_gene: TRBJ2-7; d_gene: NA; v_gene: TRBV15; abundance: NA; CDR3nt: TGTGCCACCAGCAACGCTACCACCTACGAGCAGTACTTC; CDR3aa: CATSNATTYEQYF
j_gene: TRBJ2-7; d_gene: TRBD1; v_gene: TRBV27; abundance: NA; CDR3nt: TGTGCCAGCAGTTCCTGGACAGGGGGAAACAAGCAGTACTTC; CDR3aa: CASSSWTGGNKQYF
j_gene: TRBJ2-1; d_gene: TRBD2; v_gene: TRBV5-1; abundance: once; CDR3nt: TGCGCCAGCAGTTTAGCGGGAGAGAGGGATGAGCAGTTCTTC; CDR3aa: CASSLAGERDEQFF
j_gene: TRBJ2-1; d_gene: TRBD2; v_gene: TRBV7-3; abundance: NA; CDR3nt: TGTGCCAGCAGCTTATCTGCGGGAGGGCCGGGTGAGCAGTTCTTC; CDR3aa: CASSLSAGGPGEQFF
j_gene: TRBJ2-1; d_gene: TRBD2; v_gene: TRBV7-3; abundance: NA; CDR3nt: TGTGCCAGCAGCTCCTTAGCGGGAGTCGCGGAGCAGTTCTTC; CDR3aa: CASSSLAGVAEQFF
j_gene: TRBJ2-7; d_gene: NA; v_gene: TRBV28; abundance: few; CDR3nt: TGTGCCAGCAGTTTGAGGGTCTACGAGCAGTACTTC; CDR3aa: CASSLRVYEQYF
j_gene: TRBJ2-3; d_gene: NA; v_gene: TRBV6-5; abundance: NA; CDR3nt: TGTGCCAGCAGTAGGACAGATAACACAGATACGCAGTATTTT; CDR3aa: CASSRTDNTDTQYF
j_gene: TRBJ1-3; d_gene: NA; v_gene: TRBV7-8; abundance: NA; CDR3nt: TGTGCCAGCAGCTTAGCGGGGTGGGGGGGCAGCTCTGGAAACACCATATATTTT; CDR3aa: CASSLAGWGGSSGNTIYF
j_gene: TRBJ2-1; d_gene: TRBD2; v_gene: TRBV7-3; abundance: NA; CDR3nt: TGTGCCAGCAGCTCGGGACTAGCGGGGACCTACAATGAGCAGTTCTTC; CDR3aa: CASSSGLAGTYNEQFF
j_gene: TRBJ2-1; d_gene: TRBD2; v_gene: TRBV19; abundance: NA; CDR3nt: TGTGCCAGTAGCGCCCGACAGTATTCTAGCGGGAGGCCCTACAATGAGCAGTTCTTC; CDR3aa: CASSARQYSSGRPYNEQFF
j_gene: TRBJ2-4; d_gene: TRBD1; v_gene: TRBV30; abundance: NA; CDR3nt: TGTGCCTGGAGTGCCCCCTGGACAGGGGAAAACATTCAGTACTTC; CDR3aa: CAWSAPWTGENIQYF
j_gene: TRBJ2-7; d_gene: TRBD1; v_gene: TRBV11-2; abundance: NA; CDR3nt: TGTGCCAGCAGCTTAGGAACGGGACAGCTCTACGAGCAGTACTTC; CDR3aa: CASSLGTGQLYEQYF
j_gene: TRBJ1-5; d_gene: TRBD1; v_gene: TRBV30; abundance: NA; CDR3nt: TGTGCCTGGAGTGCAGGGGGGAATCAGCCCCAGCATTTT; CDR3aa: CAWSAGGNQPQHF
j_gene: TRBJ1-1; d_gene: NA; v_gene: TRBV6-5; abundance: NA; CDR3nt: TGTGCCAGCAGTTACGGTACTTTGGCTGAAGCTTTCTTT; CDR3aa: CASSYGTLAEAFF
j_gene: TRBJ1-2; d_gene: TRBD1; v_gene: TRBV27; abundance: NA; CDR3nt: TGTGCCAGCTGGGGGGGACAGGCAGTATTTAACTATGGCTACACCTTC; CDR3aa: CASWGGQAVFNYGYTF
j_gene: TRBJ2-6; d_gene: NA; v_gene: TRBV19; abundance: NA; CDR3nt: TGTGCCAGTAGGCCGGGGGCTGGGGCCAACGTCCTGACTTTC; CDR3aa: CASRPGAGANVLTF
j_gene: TRBJ2-7; d_gene: TRBD1; v_gene: TRBV27; abundance: NA; CDR3nt: TGTGCCAGCAGCCCCCAGGGGGACCACTACGAGCAGTACTTC; CDR3aa: CASSPQGDHYEQYF
j_gene: TRBJ2-3; d_gene: TRBD1; v_gene: TRBV7-6; abundance: NA; CDR3nt: TGTGCCAGCAGCTTAAGGACAGGGCGGACAGATACGCAGTATTTT; CDR3aa: CASSLRTGRTDTQYF
j_gene: TRBJ2-1; d_gene: NA; v_gene: TRBV7-9; abundance: NA; CDR3nt: TGTGCCAGCAACAAACTCCGAGGGCTAGCTGGAAGGGATGAGCAGTTCTTC; CDR3aa: CASNKLRGLAGRDEQFF
j_gene: TRBJ2-1; d_gene: TRBD2; v_gene: TRBV7-9; abundance: NA; CDR3nt: TGTGCCAGCAGCGCCGGACTAGCGGGAGGGGATGAGCAGTTCTTC; CDR3aa: CASSAGLAGGDEQFF
j_gene: TRBJ2-5; d_gene: TRBD2; v_gene: TRBV7-2; abundance: once; CDR3nt: TGTGCCAGCAGCTTTAGGTTAGCGGGAGCTCAAGAGACCCAGTACTTC; CDR3aa: CASSFRLAGAQETQYF
j_gene: TRBJ2-7; d_gene: TRBD1; v_gene: TRBV27; abundance: NA; CDR3nt: TGTGCCAGCAGTACTACAGGGGGCTACGAGCAGTACTTC; CDR3aa: CASSTTGGYEQYF
j_gene: TRBJ2-1; d_gene: TRBD2; v_gene: TRBV6-5; abundance: NA; CDR3nt: TGTGCCAGCAGTCCACTAGCGCCCGACACAGGAGAGCAGTTCTTC; CDR3aa: CASSPLAPDTGEQFF
j_gene: TRBJ1-2; d_gene: TRBD1; v_gene: TRBV19; abundance: NA; CDR3nt: TGTGCCAGTAGTGAGGGACAGGGCCGAGCTAACTATGGCTACACCTTC; CDR3aa: CASSEGQGRANYGYTF
j_gene: TRBJ2-3; d_gene: TRBD2; v_gene: TRBV11-2; abundance: NA; CDR3nt: TGTGCCAGCAGCTTCACTAGCGGGAGTAGGTCAGATACGCAGTATTTT; CDR3aa: CASSFTSGSRSDTQYF
j_gene: TRBJ1-1; d_gene: NA; v_gene: TRBV29-1; abundance: NA; CDR3nt: TGCAGCGTCGGACTGCCGGAGGTGAACACTGAAGCTTTCTTT; CDR3aa: CSVGLPEVNTEAFF
j_gene: TRBJ1-2; d_gene: NA; v_gene: TRBV9; abundance: NA; CDR3nt: TGTGCCAGCAGCGTAGGAGATCCCTCCCGGGGCTACACCTTC; CDR3aa: CASSVGDPSRGYTF
j_gene: TRBJ2-3; d_gene: NA; v_gene: TRBV2; abundance: NA; CDR3nt: TGTGCCAGCCGAGGGCTCCTTGGGGGCACAGATACGCAGTATTTT; CDR3aa: CASRGLLGGTDTQYF